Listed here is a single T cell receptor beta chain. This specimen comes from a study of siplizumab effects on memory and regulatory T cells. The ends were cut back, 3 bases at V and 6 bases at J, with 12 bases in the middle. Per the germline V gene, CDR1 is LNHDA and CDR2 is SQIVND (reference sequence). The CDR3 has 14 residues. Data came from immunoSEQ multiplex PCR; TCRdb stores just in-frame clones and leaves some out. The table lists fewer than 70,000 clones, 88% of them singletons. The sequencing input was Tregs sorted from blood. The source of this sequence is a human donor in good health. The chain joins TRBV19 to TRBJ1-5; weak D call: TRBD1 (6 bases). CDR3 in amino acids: CASSIRGTIQPQHF. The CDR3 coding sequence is TGTGCCAGTAGTATCAGGGGAACAATTCAGCCCCAGCATTTT.